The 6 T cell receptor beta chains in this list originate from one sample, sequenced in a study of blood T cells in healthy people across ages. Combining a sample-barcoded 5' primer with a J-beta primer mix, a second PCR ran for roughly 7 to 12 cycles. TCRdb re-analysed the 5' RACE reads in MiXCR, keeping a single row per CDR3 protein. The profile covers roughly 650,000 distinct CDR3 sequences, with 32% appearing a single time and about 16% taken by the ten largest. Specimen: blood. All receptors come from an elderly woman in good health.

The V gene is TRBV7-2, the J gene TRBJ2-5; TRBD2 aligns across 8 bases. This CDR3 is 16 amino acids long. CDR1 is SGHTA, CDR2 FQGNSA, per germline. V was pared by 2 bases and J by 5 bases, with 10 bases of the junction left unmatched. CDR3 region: CASSLTSGPGGETQYF. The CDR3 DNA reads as TGTGCCAGCAGCTTAACTAGCGGCCCCGGGGGGGAGACCCAGTACTTC.

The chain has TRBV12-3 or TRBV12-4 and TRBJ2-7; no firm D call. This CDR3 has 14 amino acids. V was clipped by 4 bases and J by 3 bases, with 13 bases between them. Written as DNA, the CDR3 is TGTGCCAGCAGTTCGGACGGTATGCTCTACGAGCAGTACTTC. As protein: CASSSDGMLYEQYF.

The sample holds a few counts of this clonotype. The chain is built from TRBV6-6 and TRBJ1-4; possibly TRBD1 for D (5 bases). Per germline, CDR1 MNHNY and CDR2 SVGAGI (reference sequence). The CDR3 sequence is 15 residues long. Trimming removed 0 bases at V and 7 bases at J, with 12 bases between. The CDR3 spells CASSYSTEAGEKLFF. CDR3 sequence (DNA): TGTGCCAGCAGTTACTCGACAGAGGCGGGTGAAAAACTGTTTTTT.

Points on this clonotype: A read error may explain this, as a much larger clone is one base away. The DNA of the CDR3 is TGTGCCAGCGGCCCACAGGGGGCCGCTGGCTACACCTTC. It translates to CASGPQGAAGYTF. The chain is built from TRBV3-1 and TRBJ1-2; 9 nucleotides line up with TRBD1. The length of the CDR3 is 13 residues. Trimming at V came to 8 bases and at J to 7 bases, leaving 8 bases not matched to a gene. CDR1 is LGHDT, CDR2 YNNKEL, per germline (reference sequence).

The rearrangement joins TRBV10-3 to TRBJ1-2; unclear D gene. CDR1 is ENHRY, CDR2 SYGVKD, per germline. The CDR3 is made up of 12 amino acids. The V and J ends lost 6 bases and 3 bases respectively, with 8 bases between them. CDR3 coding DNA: TGTGCCATCAGAGAGACGGACTATGGCTACACCTTC. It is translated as CAIRETDYGYTF.

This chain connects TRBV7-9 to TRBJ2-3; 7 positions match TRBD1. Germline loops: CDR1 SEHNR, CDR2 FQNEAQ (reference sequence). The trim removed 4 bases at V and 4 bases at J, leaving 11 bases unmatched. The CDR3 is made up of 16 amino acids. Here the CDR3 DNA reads TGTGCCAGCAGCTCGCGACCGGGACAGTCAGCAGATACGCAGTATTTT. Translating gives CASSSRPGQSADTQYF. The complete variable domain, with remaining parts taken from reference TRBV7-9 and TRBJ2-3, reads DTGVSQNPRHKITKRGQNVTFRCDPISEHNRLYWYRQTLGQGPEFLTYFQNEAQLEKSRLLSDRFSAERPKGSFSTLEIQRTEQGDSAMYLCASSSRPGQSADTQYFGPGTRLTVL.